This T cell receptor beta chain originates from a study of PD-1 blockade in mismatch repair-deficient tumors. Study-level information: Patients had about eleven mismatch repair-deficient cancer types and were previously treated and progressing.

Only in-frame clones appear in the TCRdb table, and some are missing; sequencing was by immunoSEQ multiplex PCR. The sample records 70,000 to 90,000 clones, about four fifths being singletons. PCR or immunohistochemistry showed mismatch repair deficiency in every enrolled patient. Three pembrolizumab responders had their TCRs sequenced. V gave up 4 bases and J gave up 3 bases; unmatched junction bases: 9. The CDR3 is 15 residues long. CDR1 and CDR2 (germline): SGDLS, YYNGEE. The TCR sequence derives from an adult with mismatch repair-deficient cancer. The source material was peripheral blood, sampled 44 weeks after starting pembrolizumab. This chain uses TRBV9 with TRBJ2-7, with TRBD1 matching over 8 bases. In DNA, the CDR3 is TGTGCCAGCAGCCCTGGGGCAGGGGGCGTCTACGAGCAGTACTTC. It codes for CASSPGAGGVYEQYF.